These T cell receptor beta chains were read from a single sample in a study of T cell responses to AZD1222 COVID-19 vaccine. Measured with immunoSEQ multiplex PCR; TCRdb has only the in-frame clones, and not every one. The table includes some 150,000 clones, over 70% detected once. This specimen was peripheral blood, taken 28 days after the second AZD1222 dose. Receptors were obtained from an adult who received the AZD1222 COVID-19 vaccine. The CDR3 runs from the conserved cysteine through the conserved F or W. A D gene is named only where the DNA matches it firmly. Part of the rows lack a size; the others show once, few, many or a class for expanded clones.

j_call | clone_size | v_call | d_call | cdr3_aa | cdr3_nt
TRBJ2-2 | . | TRBV13 | . | CASSALSNANTGELFF | TGTGCCAGCAGCGCCCTAAGTAACGCGAACACCGGGGAGCTGTTTTTT
TRBJ2-7 | few | TRBV5-1 | . | CASSLDAARGGYEQYF | TGCGCCAGCAGCTTGGATGCGGCTCGCGGTGGGTACGAGCAGTACTTC
TRBJ2-2 | . | TRBV29-1 | TRBD2 | CSAGLAGGPGTGELFF | TGCAGCGCCGGACTAGCGGGAGGGCCTGGCACCGGGGAGCTGTTTTTT
TRBJ1-5 | . | TRBV15 | . | CATSGPGGAIRAQHF | TGTGCCACCAGCGGTCCGGGGGGCGCGATCCGGGCCCAGCATTTT
TRBJ1-2 | . | TRBV20-1 | . | CSASFGFARGYTF | TGCAGTGCTAGTTTCGGGTTTGCAAGGGGCTACACCTTC
TRBJ2-3 | once | TRBV19 | TRBD2 | CASSTREAGVVVDTQYF | TGTGCCAGTAGTACCCGAGAAGCGGGAGTGGTAGTAGATACGCAGTATTTT
TRBJ2-1 | . | TRBV5-1 | . | CASSFGQGIYNEQFF | TGCGCCAGCAGCTTCGGGCAGGGGATCTACAATGAGCAGTTCTTC
TRBJ2-1 | . | TRBV24-1 | . | CATSDLQAKSHNEQFF | TGTGCCACCAGTGATTTGCAAGCGAAGTCCCACAATGAGCAGTTCTTC
TRBJ2-3 | . | TRBV28 | . | CASSPPGPGADTQYF | TGTGCCAGCAGCCCTCCAGGTCCAGGCGCAGATACGCAGTATTTT
TRBJ1-2 | . | TRBV28 | . | CASSGPFYGYTF | TGTGCCAGCAGTGGCCCCTTCTATGGCTACACCTTC
TRBJ1-2 | . | TRBV20-1 | TRBD1 | CSASDRGYGYTF | TGCAGTGCTAGTGACAGGGGCTATGGCTACACCTTC
TRBJ1-1 | . | TRBV7-9 | . | CASSLGMDTEAFF | TGTGCCAGCAGCTTAGGGATGGACACTGAAGCTTTCTTT
TRBJ1-2 | once | TRBV30 | . | CAWSGQGYNYGYTF | TGTGCCTGGAGCGGTCAGGGCTATAACTATGGCTACACCTTC
TRBJ2-6 | . | TRBV6-5 | . | CASTSVSGANVLTF | TGTGCCAGCACCTCGGTCTCTGGGGCCAACGTCCTGACTTTC
TRBJ1-5 | . | TRBV6-6 | . | CASNTRGRNQPQHF | TGTGCCAGCAATACCAGGGGACGCAATCAGCCCCAGCATTTT
TRBJ1-2 | . | TRBV7-3 | TRBD1 | CASSSGQGLLGYTF | TGTGCCAGCAGCTCCGGACAGGGGCTCCTTGGCTACACCTTC
TRBJ2-1 | . | TRBV6-6 | . | CASSYLTPEQFF | TGTGCCAGCAGTTACCTCACCCCTGAGCAGTTCTTC
TRBJ2-3 | . | TRBV7-2 | TRBD1 | CASSPGQGPTDTQYF | TGTGCCAGCAGCCCGGGACAGGGACCCACAGATACGCAGTATTTT
TRBJ1-2 | . | TRBV9 | TRBD1 | CASSGQGNYGYTF | TGTGCCAGCAGTGGACAGGGGAACTATGGCTACACCTTC
TRBJ1-3 | . | TRBV9 | . | CASSDLLGNTIYF | TGTGCCAGCAGCGATCTACTTGGAAACACCATATATTTT
TRBJ2-7 | . | TRBV12-3/TRBV12-4 | . | CASSPRGRYEQYF | TGTGCCAGCAGTCCCAGGGGCCGATACGAGCAGTACTTC
TRBJ1-1 | few | TRBV13 | TRBD1 | CASSWTGEGITEAFF | TGTGCCAGCAGTTGGACAGGGGAGGGGATCACTGAAGCTTTCTTT
TRBJ2-5 | . | TRBV6-1 | . | CASSERGRIQETQYF | TGTGCCAGCAGTGAAAGGGGCCGGATTCAAGAGACCCAGTACTTC
TRBJ1-6 | . | TRBV20-1 | . | CSASGQGDSPLHF | TGCAGTGCTAGTGGCCAGGGTGACTCACCCCTCCACTTT
TRBJ1-3 | once | TRBV4-2 | . | CASSKVVSDSGNTIYF | TGTGCCAGCAGCAAAGTAGTCAGCGACTCTGGAAACACCATATATTTT